Listed below are T cell receptor beta chains from one sample, sequenced in a study of blood T cell repertoires in COVID-19. Only in-frame clones appear in the TCRdb table, and some are missing; sequencing was by immunoSEQ multiplex PCR. In the table there are fewer than 250,000 clones, around 80% of which are singletons. Sequenced sample: peripheral blood. All receptors derive from a woman aged 50 to 60 with acute or convalescent COVID-19. Both conserved end residues are part of each CDR3. A D gene is named only where the DNA matches it firmly. A row's size may be missing; if present it is once, few, many or a size class.

cdr3_aa: CASSIVAGGGGNQPQHF
cdr3_nt: TGTGCCAGTAGTATAGTAGCGGGAGGAGGTGGCAATCAGCCCCAGCATTTT
clone_size: -
d_call: -
v_call: TRBV19
j_call: TRBJ1-5

cdr3_aa: CASSPRRPHTQYF
cdr3_nt: TGTGCCAGCAGCCCAAGGAGGCCCCATACGCAGTATTTT
clone_size: -
d_call: -
v_call: TRBV21-1
j_call: TRBJ2-3

cdr3_aa: CASSSPPRTQYF
cdr3_nt: TGTGCCAGCAGCTCCCCCCCGAGGACGCAGTATTTT
clone_size: -
d_call: -
v_call: TRBV7-2
j_call: TRBJ2-3

cdr3_aa: CASSPNTGPGEKLFF
cdr3_nt: TGCGCCAGCAGCCCGAACACAGGGCCGGGTGAAAAACTGTTTTTT
clone_size: -
d_call: -
v_call: TRBV5-1
j_call: TRBJ1-4

cdr3_aa: CSVEGGMTDTQYF
cdr3_nt: TGCAGCGTTGAGGGCGGGATGACAGATACGCAGTATTTT
clone_size: -
d_call: -
v_call: TRBV29-1
j_call: TRBJ2-3

cdr3_aa: CASSGGGLNSPLHF
cdr3_nt: TGCGCCAGCAGTGGGGGGGGCCTTAATTCACCCCTCCACTTT
clone_size: -
d_call: -
v_call: TRBV5-1
j_call: TRBJ1-6

cdr3_aa: CASGAGSTYEQYF
cdr3_nt: TGTGCCAGTGGGGCAGGGTCGACCTACGAGCAGTACTTC
clone_size: few
d_call: -
v_call: TRBV19
j_call: TRBJ2-7

cdr3_aa: CASSQVIATGLRAQYF
cdr3_nt: TGCGCCAGCAGCCAAGTCATAGCGACTGGATTACGAGCGCAGTACTTC
clone_size: -
d_call: -
v_call: TRBV4-1
j_call: TRBJ2-7

cdr3_aa: CASSPGAQGNYGYTF
cdr3_nt: TGTGCCAGCTCACCAGGGGCCCAGGGGAACTATGGCTACACCTTC
clone_size: -
d_call: -
v_call: TRBV18
j_call: TRBJ1-2

cdr3_aa: CATSRGTQETQYF
cdr3_nt: TGTGCCACCAGCAGAGGCACTCAAGAGACCCAGTACTTC
clone_size: -
d_call: -
v_call: TRBV15
j_call: TRBJ2-5

cdr3_aa: CASSLEETAAYEQYF
cdr3_nt: TGTGCCAGCAGCTTAGAGGAGACAGCCGCCTACGAGCAGTACTTC
clone_size: -
d_call: -
v_call: TRBV7-6
j_call: TRBJ2-7

cdr3_aa: CSASRQGVTNSPLHF
cdr3_nt: TGCAGTGCTAGTAGGCAGGGGGTAACGAATTCACCCCTCCACTTT
clone_size: -
d_call: TRBD1
v_call: TRBV20-1
j_call: TRBJ1-6

cdr3_aa: CASSLSTSGNHEQYF
cdr3_nt: TGTGCCAGCAGTTTATCGACTAGCGGGAACCACGAGCAGTACTTC
clone_size: few
d_call: TRBD2
v_call: TRBV27
j_call: TRBJ2-7

cdr3_aa: CASSPQGIPMEKLFF
cdr3_nt: TGTGCCAGCAGCCCACAGGGAATCCCAATGGAAAAACTGTTTTTT
clone_size: -
d_call: -
v_call: TRBV5-8
j_call: TRBJ1-4

cdr3_aa: CASSLYGPGQGYNQPQHF
cdr3_nt: TGTGCCAGCAGCTTGTATGGACCCGGACAGGGATACAATCAGCCCCAGCATTTT
clone_size: -
d_call: TRBD1
v_call: TRBV5-6
j_call: TRBJ1-5

cdr3_aa: CASSPTSVYSETQYF
cdr3_nt: TGTGCCAGCAGCCCGACTAGCGTTTATTCCGAGACCCAGTACTTC
clone_size: -
d_call: TRBD2
v_call: TRBV27
j_call: TRBJ2-5

cdr3_aa: CASNGQVFGEQYF
cdr3_nt: TGTGCCAGCAACGGACAGGTCTTTGGAGAGCAGTACTTC
clone_size: few
d_call: TRBD1
v_call: TRBV2
j_call: TRBJ2-7

cdr3_aa: CASSSRQGINNEQFF
cdr3_nt: TGTGCCAGCAGCTCGAGACAGGGTATCAACAATGAGCAGTTCTTC
clone_size: few
d_call: TRBD1
v_call: TRBV14
j_call: TRBJ2-1

cdr3_aa: CAWSARLYEQYF
cdr3_nt: TGTGCCTGGAGTGCCAGGCTCTACGAGCAGTACTTC
clone_size: -
d_call: -
v_call: TRBV30
j_call: TRBJ2-7

cdr3_aa: CASSIDRYEQYF
cdr3_nt: TGTGCCAGCAGCATAGACAGGTACGAGCAGTACTTC
clone_size: -
d_call: -
v_call: TRBV7-2
j_call: TRBJ2-7

cdr3_aa: CASSIGQGRVRAFF
cdr3_nt: TGTGCCAGTAGTATAGGTCAGGGCCGGGTCCGGGCTTTCTTT
clone_size: -
d_call: -
v_call: TRBV19
j_call: TRBJ1-1

cdr3_aa: CASRSWTGFEQPQHF
cdr3_nt: TGTGCCAGCAGATCCTGGACAGGGTTCGAGCAGCCCCAGCATTTT
clone_size: -
d_call: TRBD1
v_call: TRBV6-5
j_call: TRBJ1-5

cdr3_aa: CASSPRTGESTEAFF
cdr3_nt: TGTGCCAGCTCACCCCGGACAGGGGAGAGCACTGAAGCTTTCTTT
clone_size: -
d_call: TRBD1
v_call: TRBV18
j_call: TRBJ1-1

cdr3_aa: CAWSSQGYYGYTF
cdr3_nt: TGTGCCTGGAGTAGCCAGGGTTACTATGGCTACACCTTC
clone_size: -
d_call: -
v_call: TRBV30
j_call: TRBJ1-2

cdr3_aa: CASSLKGQQSTNEKLFF
cdr3_nt: TGTGCCAGCAGCTTAAAGGGACAGCAATCAACTAATGAAAAACTGTTTTTT
clone_size: -
d_call: TRBD1
v_call: TRBV7-2
j_call: TRBJ1-4

cdr3_aa: CSVEGAGYTF
cdr3_nt: TGCAGCGTTGAAGGGGCGGGCTACACCTTC
clone_size: -
d_call: -
v_call: TRBV29-1
j_call: TRBJ1-2

cdr3_aa: CASSDQRRSSYNEQFF
cdr3_nt: TGTGCCAGCAGCGACCAGCGGCGGAGCTCCTACAATGAGCAGTTCTTC
clone_size: -
d_call: -
v_call: TRBV6-6
j_call: TRBJ2-1

cdr3_aa: CASSSGLAGPGSYEQYF
cdr3_nt: TGTGCCAGCAGCTCGGGACTAGCGGGGCCCGGCTCCTACGAGCAGTACTTC
clone_size: once
d_call: TRBD2
v_call: TRBV5-4
j_call: TRBJ2-7

cdr3_aa: CASSLGRVNTEAFF
cdr3_nt: TGTGCCAGCAGTTTGGGCCGAGTGAACACTGAAGCTTTCTTT
clone_size: few
d_call: -
v_call: TRBV28
j_call: TRBJ1-1

cdr3_aa: CASKVTSGREYEQYF
cdr3_nt: TGTGCCAGCAAAGTGACTAGCGGGAGAGAGTACGAGCAGTACTTC
clone_size: -
d_call: TRBD2
v_call: TRBV28
j_call: TRBJ2-7

cdr3_aa: CASSLKLPGQPQHF
cdr3_nt: TGTGCCAGCAGCCTTAAGCTCCCGGGACAGCCCCAGCATTTT
clone_size: -
d_call: -
v_call: TRBV28
j_call: TRBJ1-5

cdr3_aa: CASSGSLAGGYEQYF
cdr3_nt: TGTGCCAGCAGCGGATCACTAGCGGGTGGCTACGAGCAGTACTTC
clone_size: -
d_call: TRBD2
v_call: TRBV7-2
j_call: TRBJ2-7

cdr3_aa: CASSYGSGQLNSPLHF
cdr3_nt: TGTGCCAGCAGTTACGGGTCGGGACAGCTCAATTCACCCCTCCACTTT
clone_size: -
d_call: TRBD1
v_call: TRBV6-5
j_call: TRBJ1-6

cdr3_aa: CASSLDGTANSPLHF
cdr3_nt: TGTGCCAGCAGCTTAGACGGGACAGCAAATTCACCCCTCCACTTT
clone_size: -
d_call: TRBD1
v_call: TRBV11-2
j_call: TRBJ1-6

cdr3_aa: CASSQDPYSGNTIYF
cdr3_nt: TGTGCCAGCAGCCAAGATCCCTACTCTGGAAACACCATATATTTT
clone_size: -
d_call: -
v_call: TRBV3-1/TRBV3-2
j_call: TRBJ1-3

cdr3_aa: CASSYSQGQGRNIQYF
cdr3_nt: TGTGCCAGCAGCTACTCCCAGGGACAGGGGCGAAACATTCAGTACTTC
clone_size: -
d_call: TRBD1
v_call: TRBV6-5
j_call: TRBJ2-4

cdr3_aa: CASSLVRKGSYEQYF
cdr3_nt: TGTGCCAGCAGCTTAGTCCGTAAGGGGTCTTACGAGCAGTACTTC
clone_size: -
d_call: -
v_call: TRBV7-8
j_call: TRBJ2-7

cdr3_aa: CASSWTGGEYQPQHF
cdr3_nt: TGTGCCAGCAGTTGGACAGGGGGCGAGTATCAGCCCCAGCATTTT
clone_size: -
d_call: TRBD1
v_call: TRBV28
j_call: TRBJ1-5

cdr3_aa: CASSALTGARGIAQHF
cdr3_nt: TGTGCCAGTAGTGCCCTGACAGGGGCCAGGGGTATAGCCCAGCATTTT
clone_size: few
d_call: TRBD1
v_call: TRBV19
j_call: TRBJ1-5

cdr3_aa: CATSSTANTEAFF
cdr3_nt: TGTGCCACCAGTTCGACTGCAAACACTGAAGCTTTCTTT
clone_size: once
d_call: -
v_call: TRBV24-1
j_call: TRBJ1-1

cdr3_aa: CASSVTGAFNYGYTF
cdr3_nt: TGTGCCAGCAGCGTTACAGGGGCTTTTAACTATGGCTACACCTTC
clone_size: once
d_call: TRBD1
v_call: TRBV5-4
j_call: TRBJ1-2

cdr3_aa: CASSVVPSGRAPTGELFF
cdr3_nt: TGTGCCAGCAGCGTAGTGCCTAGCGGGAGGGCCCCTACCGGGGAGCTGTTTTTT
clone_size: once
d_call: TRBD2
v_call: TRBV9
j_call: TRBJ2-2

cdr3_aa: CATSLAGFSYNEQFF
cdr3_nt: TGTGCCACCTCATTAGCGGGATTCTCCTACAATGAGCAGTTCTTC
clone_size: -
d_call: TRBD2
v_call: TRBV10-3
j_call: TRBJ2-1